These 31 T cell receptor beta chains originate from one sample sequenced in a study of Graves' ophthalmopathy and Graves' hyperthyroidism. The TCR beta CDR3 regions underwent amplification from RNA transcripts. An opening RT-PCR round employed HTBI primers and preceded a second-round multiplex PCR. One entry per CDR3 protein results from TCRdb running MiXCR on the multiplex PCR reads. The sample comprises 650,000 to 800,000 distinct CDR3 sequences, roughly 39% of which are singletons, and 2.5% to 3.5% rests with the top ten. Sample: peripheral blood. The source is an adult man with Graves' ophthalmopathy.

In DNA, the CDR3 is TGTGCCAGTATCGCTCGGCCGTGGGAGAACGTCCTGACTTTC. Its translation is CASIARPWENVLTF. J is TRBJ2-6 and V is TRBV19; TRBD2 might be the D (5 bases). The CDR3 is 14 amino acids. The germline V and J ends were trimmed by 7 bases and 10 bases, with 17 bases remaining between them. The germline CDR1 and CDR2 sequences are LNHDA and SQIVND (reference sequence).

This clonotype was seen at least ten times. This chain links TRBV5-1 with TRBJ2-7; 11 bases map to TRBD2. The V segment lost 2 bases and the J segment 5 bases; nucleotides outside the gene matches: 6. This CDR3 contains 15 residues. CDR1 SGHRS and CDR2 YFSETQ come from the germline V gene. CDR3 amino acids: CASSFSGRALDEQYF. The CDR3 DNA reads as TGCGCCAGCAGCTTTAGCGGGAGGGCCCTTGACGAGCAGTACTTC.

This chain links TRBV25-1 with TRBJ2-3, with D possibly being TRBD1 (6 bases). This CDR3 has 11 residues. The germline V gene encodes CDR1 MGHDK and CDR2 SYGVNS. Trimming stripped 8 bases from V and 10 bases from J, with 13 bases between. CDR3 amino acids: CASGYREAQYF. The CDR3 DNA reads as TGTGCCAGCGGATACAGGGAAGCGCAGTATTTT.

Remarks on this clonotype: A read error is likely, as this CDR3 ends without the conserved phenylalanine or tryptophan. CDR3 sequence (DNA): TGTGCCAGCTCACCGTCACAGGGGACTGAAGCTTTCCTT. Translating it yields CASSPSQGTEAFL. J is TRBJ1-1 and V is TRBV7-2; 7 bases fit TRBD1. The germline V gene has CDR1 SGHTA and CDR2 FQGNSA. This CDR3 has 13 residues. V shed 8 bases, J shed 5 bases, and the junction held 8 bases outside the gene matches.

This chain links TRBV5-1 with TRBJ2-7; 8 positions agree with TRBD1. The CDR3 extends over 15 amino acids. The germline V gene has CDR1 SGHRS and CDR2 YFSETQ. Losses at the gene ends were 3 bases for V and 3 bases for J; bases not matched to a gene: 8. The CDR3 protein is CASSSGQGYGYEQYF. The CDR3 DNA follows: TGCGCCAGCAGCTCTGGACAGGGATATGGCTACGAGCAGTACTTC.

This clonotype was recorded many times. A junction end diverges from the germline sequence, so it may reflect a read error. This chain links TRBV6-6 with TRBJ2-7, with D maybe TRBD1 (6 bases). The CDR3 covers 14 residues. Germline lookup yields CDR1 MNHNY and CDR2 SVGAGI (reference sequence). CDR3 bases: TGTGCCAGCAGTGACTCGCAGGGGCTATGGGAGCAGTACTTC. This translates into CASSDSQGLWEQYF.

This clonotype was detected many times. The chain joins TRBV7-9 to TRBJ1-1; 7 bases map to TRBD1. This CDR3 contains 14 residues. Losses at the gene ends were 5 bases for V and 4 bases for J; bases not matched to a gene: 7. Germline CDR1 and CDR2: SEHNR and FQNEAQ (reference sequence). CDR3 amino acids: CASSPRTGPTEAFF. Here the CDR3 DNA reads TGTGCCAGCAGCCCACGGACAGGCCCCACTGAAGCTTTCTTT.

This clonotype was observed many times. The chain is built from TRBV20-1 and TRBJ2-2; TRBD1 matches at 7 bases. Germline V gene lookup returns CDR1 DFQATT and CDR2 SNEGSKA (reference sequence). With V trimmed by 3 bases and J by 1 base, 2 bases remained unmatched. This CDR3 has 14 residues. CDR3 in DNA: TGCAGTGCTAGGGACAGGAGGAACACCGGGGAGCTGTTTTTT. Translated, it gives CSARDRRNTGELFF.

This clonotype was found a few times. The rearrangement links TRBV5-4 to TRBJ1-4; D is undetermined. V lost 1 base, J lost 4 bases, and 11 bases lay in between. This CDR3 region has 15 residues. CDR1 and CDR2 (germline): SGHNT, YYREEE (reference sequence). The DNA for the CDR3 is TGTGCCAGCAGCTTGTTACCCCGAATTAATGAAAAACTGTTTTTT. Its protein is CASSLLPRINEKLFF.

In the case of this clonotype: An end of the junction differs from the germline gene, which may be a read error. The chain recombines TRBV29-1 with TRBJ2-2; D possibly uses TRBD1 or TRBD2 (5 bases each). The CDR3 totals 11 residues. Germline CDR1 SQVTM, CDR2 ANQGSEA. CDR3 sequence (DNA): TGCAGCGTTGGAGGGTCTGGGGGGCTGTTTTTT. Amino acids: CSVGGSGGLFF.

The chain carries TRBV9 and TRBJ2-7, with no clear D. Per germline, CDR1 SGDLS and CDR2 YYNGEE. The length of the CDR3 is 14 residues. Trimming stripped 4 bases from V and 6 bases from J, with 17 bases between. DNA of the CDR3: TGTGCCAGCAGCTTTTCCGCGGACGGATGCGAGCAGTACTTC. Protein product: CASSFSADGCEQYF.

This chain joins TRBV7-2 and TRBJ2-7, with a tentative D call TRBD2 (7 bases). The V gene lost 3 bases and the J gene lost 8 bases, with 26 bases spanning the gap. The germline CDR1 and CDR2 sequences are SGHTA and FQGNSA. The CDR3 sequence is 17 residues long. The CDR3 DNA follows: TGTGCCAGCAGCTTGGTTCAGGGAAGGGGGGGTCAGCCCCAGCAGTACTTC. This translates into CASSLVQGRGGQPQQYF. The whole variable domain, filled in from reference TRBV7-2 and TRBJ2-7, reads GAGVSQSPSNKVTEKGKDVELRCDPISGHTALYWYRQSLGQGLEFLIYFQGNSAPDKSGLPSDRFSAERTGGSVSTLTIQRTQQEDSAVYLCASSLVQGRGGQPQQYFGPGTRLTVT.

This clonotype has a count of ten or more. The chain carries TRBV5-1 and TRBJ2-5; D is perhaps TRBD2 (5 bases). Trimming left V 2 bases short and J 4 bases short, with 9 bases between. Germline V lookup: CDR1 SGHRS, CDR2 YFSETQ. The CDR3 totals 13 residues. CDR3 DNA: TGCGCCAGCAGCTTTACGGCGGGAGAGACCCAGTACTTC. Its protein is CASSFTAGETQYF.

The genes are TRBV12-3 or TRBV12-4 and TRBJ2-5; TRBD1 might be the D (6 bases). Between the trimmed V and J ends, which lost 5 bases and 11 bases, there was a span of 18 bases. This CDR3 region has 13 residues. For the CDR3, the DNA is TGTGCCAGCAGTGACCTCAGGGGTAGCAATCAGTACTTC. Its protein is CASSDLRGSNQYF.

This clonotype came up many times. This chain connects TRBV6-5 to TRBJ2-6; D is ambiguous. Germline V lookup: CDR1 MNHEY, CDR2 SVGAGI. This CDR3 comprises 14 residues. Trimming removed 7 bases from V and 2 bases from J, with 9 bases in between. CDR3 sequence (DNA): TGTGCCAGCACAGAGCCGCCTGGGGCCAACGTCCTGACTTTC. Protein product: CASTEPPGANVLTF.

Of note for this clonotype: This may come from a read error, since a much larger clone is one base off. V gene TRBV10-3 combines with J gene TRBJ1-1; tentatively, D is TRBD1 (5 bases). There are 14 residues in the CDR3. Germline loops: CDR1 ENHRY, CDR2 SYGVKD. CDR3 sequence (DNA): TGTGCCATCAGTGAGTTGGACGAGGGGTCTGAAGCTTCCTTT. It codes for CAISELDEGSEASF.

This clonotype was recorded many times. The junction does not match germline at one end; this may be a read error. The V gene is TRBV24-1, the J gene TRBJ2-5; a possible D gene is TRBD2 (6 bases). CDR3 size: 15 residues. Germline-derived CDR1 and CDR2 are KGHDR and SFDVKD. CDR3 coding DNA: TGTGCCGCCAGTGATCCGGTGGGACGGGAGGAGACCCAGTACTTC. This sequence encodes CAASDPVGREETQYF.

Details on this clonotype: The germline gene is not matched at one end of the junction; a read error may be the cause. The chain joins TRBV7-3 to TRBJ2-7; D gene unclear. From germline, CDR1 is SGHTA and CDR2 FQGTGA. This CDR3 has 15 residues. This CDR3 reads CASGLGSSLSYEQYF. The CDR3 bases are TGTGCCAGCGGCTTAGGTAGTTCGCTTTCCTACGAGCAGTACTTC.

This clonotype was counted many times. The chain carries TRBV10-3 and TRBJ2-7; 7 positions agree with TRBD1. There are 13 residues in the CDR3. The V segment lost 4 bases and the J segment 7 bases; nucleotides outside the gene matches: 7. Per the germline V gene, CDR1 is ENHRY and CDR2 is SYGVKD. CDR3 DNA sequence: TGTGCCATCAGTGCCCGACAGGGTCAAGAGCAGTACTTC. Translation gives CAISARQGQEQYF.

In its sample, this clonotype was seen many times. J is TRBJ1-6 and V is TRBV6-6; 10 bases match TRBD1. Germline CDR1 reads MNHNY; CDR2 reads SVGAGI (reference sequence). The CDR3 contains 13 residues. With 6 bases clipped from V and 10 bases from J, the junction kept 3 bases outside the gene matches. CDR3 DNA sequence: TGTGCCAGCAGACGGGACAGGGGCTCACCCCTCCACTTT. Protein: CASRRDRGSPLHF.

On this clonotype: A much larger clone is a single base away; this may be a read error. The chain has TRBV10-3 and TRBJ1-2, with D perhaps matching TRBD1 (5 bases). The CDR3 is 14 amino acids. Germline V gene sequence: CDR1 ENHRY, CDR2 SYGVKD. V was shortened by 4 bases and J by 9 bases, with 18 bases between the two germline ends. Here the CDR3 DNA reads TGTGCCATCAGTGGGTCAGGCAGGGAGAACCGCTACACCTTC. This encodes CAISGSGRENRYTF.

This clonotype was counted at least ten times. The chain uses TRBV3-1 and TRBJ1-2; D gene ambiguous. Germline CDR1 reads LGHDT; CDR2 reads YNNKEL (reference sequence). The V gene lost 1 base and the J gene lost 6 bases, with 9 bases spanning the gap. The CDR3 is 13 amino acids. CDR3 in amino acids: CASSQGRLDGYTF. CDR3 bases: TGTGCCAGCAGCCAAGGACGCCTGGATGGCTACACCTTC.

The J gene is TRBJ2-2, the V gene TRBV10-3; 8 bases match TRBD2. CDR3 length equals 15 residues. The V and J ends lost 10 bases and 0 bases, in that order; junction bases with no gene match: 7. Germline V gene data show CDR1 as ENHRY and CDR2 as SYGVKD. Here the CDR3 DNA reads TGTGCCAGTTACCGCGGGGGGACGAACACCGGGGAGCTGTTTTTT. This encodes CASYRGGTNTGELFF.

The chain carries TRBV19 and TRBJ2-5, with a tentative D call TRBD1 (6 bases). Trimming removed 5 bases from V and 4 bases from J, with 14 bases in between. The CDR3 loop spans 14 amino acids. Germline V gene lookup returns CDR1 LNHDA and CDR2 SQIVND (reference sequence). CDR3 residues: CASSYTGFSETQYF. The CDR3 DNA is TGTGCCAGTAGTTACACAGGGTTCTCAGAGACCCAGTACTTC.

This clonotype was recorded many times. The chain uses TRBV5-8 and TRBJ2-5, with 7 bases that match TRBD1. The CDR3 is 15 amino acids. Germline loops: CDR1 SGHTS, CDR2 YDEGEE. V lost 3 bases and J lost 0; bases outside the gene matches: 5. The CDR3 spells CASSYWTGDQETQYF. The CDR3 nucleotides are TGTGCCAGCAGCTACTGGACAGGAGACCAAGAGACCCAGTACTTC. The full variable domain, in which reference TRBV5-8 and TRBJ2-5 provide the parts outside the CDR3, is EAGVTQSPTHLIKTRGQQATLRCSPISGHTSVYWYQQALGLGLQFLLWYDEGEERNRGNFPPRFSGRQFPNYSSELNVNALELEDSALYLCASSYWTGDQETQYFGPGTRLLVL.

This clonotype was detected many times. One junction end does not reproduce the germline sequence, and a read error may be involved. CDR3 in DNA: TGTGCCAGCAGTTACAGTGCAGTGGGCAATCAGCCCCAGCATTTT. The encoded protein is CASSYSAVGNQPQHF. V is TRBV10-3 and J is TRBJ1-5, with D unresolved. CDR1 and CDR2 (germline): ENHRY, SYGVKD. The CDR3 covers 15 residues.

The V gene is TRBV25-1, the J gene TRBJ1-2, with D uncertain. The CDR3 sequence is 12 residues long. V lost 6 bases and J lost 6, with 11 bases in between. Germline lookup yields CDR1 MGHDK and CDR2 SYGVNS. CDR3 nucleotide sequence: TGTGCCAGCAGCAGCCAGGCCCATGGCTACACCTTC. Amino acid sequence: CASSSQAHGYTF.

This clonotype was seen ten or more times. The CDR3, as DNA: TGCAGTGCAGCGGGACAGGGGTCTGGGGCCAACGTCCTGACTTTC. Its translation is CSAAGQGSGANVLTF. The chain employs TRBV20-1 and TRBJ2-6; TRBD1 matches at 10 bases. V dropped 6 bases and J dropped 1; count of bases not matched to a gene: 3. The CDR3 has 15 residues. Germline V gene data show CDR1 as DFQATT and CDR2 as SNEGSKA (reference sequence).

This clonotype was detected only a few times. Here the CDR3 reads CASSLFGVGGGPEAFF. CDR3 sequence (DNA): TGTGCCAGCAGTTTATTTGGGGTCGGCGGGGGGCCTGAAGCTTTCTTT. The V gene is TRBV2, the J gene TRBJ1-1; a weak D match, TRBD1 (6 bases). The CDR3 runs to 16 residues. Trimming took off 5 bases at V and 6 bases at J, with 22 bases between the two ends. In germline, CDR1 is SNHLY, CDR2 FYNNEI.

This clonotype was observed at least ten times. The V and J genes are TRBV10-3 and TRBJ1-6, with TRBD1 identical over 8 bases. With 4 bases clipped from V and 7 bases from J, the junction kept 3 bases outside the gene matches. Germline V gene lookup returns CDR1 ENHRY and CDR2 SYGVKD. The CDR3 runs to 14 residues. CDR3 sequence reads: CAISAQGENSPLHF. Here the CDR3 DNA reads TGTGCCATCAGTGCACAGGGGGAGAATTCACCCCTCCACTTT.

As for this clonotype: A junction boundary mismatches the germline segment, possibly from a read error. V usage is TRBV29-1 and J usage is TRBJ1-6; D uncertain. Germline assignment: CDR1 SQVTM and CDR2 ANQGSEA. The length of the CDR3 is 9 residues. The DNA of the CDR3 is TGCAGCGTTGGTTCATCCCTCCACTTT. Its protein product is CSVGSSLHF.